The entry that follows covers one T cell receptor beta chain sequence. Its matching antigen is unknown. The source of the sample is a study of vaccination and CD4 T cells after COVID-19. Study information: Subjects got two shots of BNT162b2 or mRNA-1273 vaccine.

Cultured CD4+ T-cell DNA underwent Oncomine TCR Beta short-read sequencing. Using its own MiXCR run on the PCR reads, TCRdb lists one record per CDR3 protein. Of 25,000 to 30,000 distinct CDR3 sequences listed, approximately 50% are singletons. Noted treatment: roughly 10-day PBMC culture with coronavirus spike peptide pools or control peptides (ViraFEST assay). ViraFEST enlarged antigen-specific T cell populations with peptide pools and afterwards sequenced TCRs. Trimming removed 4 bases from V and 2 bases from J, with 16 bases in between. Germline V lookup: CDR1 SGHTA, CDR2 FQGNSA. This CDR3 contains 16 residues.

The TCR sequence derives from a human donor who received a COVID-19 vaccine. The starting material was CD4+ T cells from blood, cultured in vitro, obtained before SARS-CoV-2 vaccination. V and J are TRBV7-2 and TRBJ2-3, with D perhaps TRBD1 (5 bases). The CDR3 protein is CASSSARVGATDTQYF. In nucleotides, the CDR3 is TGTGCCAGCAGCTCGGCGCGCGTTGGGGCCACAGATACGCAGTATTTT.